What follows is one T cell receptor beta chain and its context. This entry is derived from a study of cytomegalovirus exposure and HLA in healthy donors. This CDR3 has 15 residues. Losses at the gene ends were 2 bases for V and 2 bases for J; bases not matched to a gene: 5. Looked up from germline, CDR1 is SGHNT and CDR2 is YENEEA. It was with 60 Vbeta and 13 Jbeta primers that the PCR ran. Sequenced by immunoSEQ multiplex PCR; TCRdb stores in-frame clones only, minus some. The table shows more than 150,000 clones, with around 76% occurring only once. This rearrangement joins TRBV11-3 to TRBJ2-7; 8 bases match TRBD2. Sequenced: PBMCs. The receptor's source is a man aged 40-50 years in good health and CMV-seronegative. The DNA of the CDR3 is TGTGCCAGCAGCTTATCCAGCGGGAGTACCTACGAGCAGTACTTC. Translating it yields CASSLSSGSTYEQYF.